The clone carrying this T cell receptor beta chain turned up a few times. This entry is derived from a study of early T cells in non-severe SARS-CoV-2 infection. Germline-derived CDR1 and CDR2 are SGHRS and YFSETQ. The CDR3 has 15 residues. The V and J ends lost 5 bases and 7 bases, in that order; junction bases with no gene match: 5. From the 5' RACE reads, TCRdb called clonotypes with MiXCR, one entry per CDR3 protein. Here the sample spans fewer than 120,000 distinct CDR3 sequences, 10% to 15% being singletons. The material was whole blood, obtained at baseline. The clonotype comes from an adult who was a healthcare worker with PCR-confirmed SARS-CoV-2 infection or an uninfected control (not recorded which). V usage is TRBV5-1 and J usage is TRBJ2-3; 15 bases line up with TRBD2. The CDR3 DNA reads TGCGCCAGCAGACGGACTAGCGGGGGGGCGAATACGCAGTATTTT. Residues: CASRRTSGGANTQYF.